The 6 T cell receptor beta chains presented below share a single source sample, sequenced in a study of post-analysis software for immune sequencing data. Which antigens these TCRs recognize remains unknown. Every TCR beta cDNA library bore unique molecular identifiers. From the PCR reads, TCRdb called clonotypes with MiXCR, one entry per CDR3 protein. The data show under 650,000 distinct CDR3 sequences, with about 40% seen just once and 1.7% held by the top ten. Study-level findings and limits: Included in a set of about 5 TRBV segments more frequent in patients than controls were TRBV5-6, TRBV5-1 and TRBV20-1.

The sample comprised blood. The receptors here all came from a girl between 5 and 17 years old with multiple sclerosis.

This rearrangement joins TRBV20-1 to TRBJ2-3; TRBD2 aligns across 11 bases. Germline V gene data show CDR1 as DFQATT and CDR2 as SNEGSKA (reference sequence). Losses at the gene ends were 3 bases for V and 4 bases for J; bases not matched to a gene: 12. The CDR3 is 17 residues long. CDR3 region: CSARRGRLAGISDTQYF. In DNA, the CDR3 is TGCAGTGCTAGGCGGGGACGACTAGCGGGAATATCAGATACGCAGTATTTT.

The V gene is TRBV12-3 or TRBV12-4, the J gene TRBJ1-2; D gene uncertain. The CDR3 has 12 amino acids. V was pared by 4 bases and J by 7 bases, with 10 bases between. CDR3 DNA: TGTGCCAGCAGTTCACACAACGCTGGCTACACCTTC. Translating gives CASSSHNAGYTF.

This chain's CDR3 is CASSLLSGRTSYEQYF. The CDR3 region has the DNA TGTGCCAGCAGTTTGCTCAGCGGGAGGACTTCCTACGAGCAGTACTTC. The chain uses TRBV6-5 and TRBJ2-7; 9 positions match TRBD2. Germline V gives CDR1 MNHEY, CDR2 SVGAGI. J was trimmed by 1 base and V by 4 bases; bases with no gene match: 8. The CDR3 consists of 16 residues.

The V call is TRBV5-1, the J call TRBJ2-7; TRBD1 agrees at 7 bases. With V trimmed by 0 bases and J by 0 bases, 3 bases remained unmatched. The CDR3 runs to 15 residues. Looked up from germline, CDR1 is SGHRS and CDR2 is YFSETQ. This CDR3 reads CASSLAPGGSYEQYF. The DNA for the CDR3 is TGCGCCAGCAGCTTGGCCCCAGGGGGCTCCTACGAGCAGTACTTC.

The V call is TRBV9, the J call TRBJ2-1, with TRBD2 matching 11 bases. This CDR3 is 16 amino acids long. Looked up from germline, CDR1 is SGDLS and CDR2 is YYNGEE. V was pared by 4 bases and J by 4 bases, with 7 bases of the junction left unmatched. In DNA form, the CDR3 reads TGTGCCAGCAGCTCCAGACTAGCGGGAATATACAATGAGCAGTTCTTC. Its protein product is CASSSRLAGIYNEQFF. Filled out from reference TRBV9 and TRBJ2-1, the complete variable domain reads DSGVTQTPKHLITATGQRVTLRCSPRSGDLSVYWYQQSLDQGLQFLIQYYNGEERAKGNILERFSAQQFPDLHSELNLSSLELGDSALYFCASSSRLAGIYNEQFFGPGTRLTVL.

This clonotype was detected a few times. The chain uses TRBV12-3 or TRBV12-4 and TRBJ2-1; TRBD2 agrees at 13 bases. The CDR3 is 16 residues long. Unmatched junction bases numbered 9, after V lost 5 bases and J lost 8 bases. The CDR3 DNA is TGTGCCAGCAGTATTTGGACTAGCGGGAGTCCGGATGAGCAGTTCTTC. Translated: CASSIWTSGSPDEQFF.